This TCR beta chain stems from a study of blood T cell repertoires in COVID-19. On the study more broadly: T cells, B-cell-depleted T cells, or PBMCs provided the cDNA or gDNA that served as material.

Methods used by the authors: Reference gene primer amplification yielded estimated nucleated cell counts. Clones were read by immunoSEQ multiplex PCR, and TCRdb kept only the in-frame ones, dropping some. The D gene and trimming were derived from the DNA, and the V and J assignments and clone size from that table. Among about 230,000 clones listed, 84% were seen once. The CDR3 is 14 residues long. Germline lookup yields CDR1 KGHSH and CDR2 LQKENI. The ends lost 3 bases at V and 5 bases at J; junction bases unmatched: 1. The chain couples TRBV18 to TRBJ2-7; TRBD2 matches 13 bases. The sequenced sample consisted of peripheral blood. The origin of this receptor is a woman between 40 and 55 years old who had recovered from COVID-19. CDR3 sequence (DNA): TGTGCCAGCTCACCCGGACTAGCGGGGGACGAGCAGTACTTC. As protein: CASSPGLAGDEQYF.